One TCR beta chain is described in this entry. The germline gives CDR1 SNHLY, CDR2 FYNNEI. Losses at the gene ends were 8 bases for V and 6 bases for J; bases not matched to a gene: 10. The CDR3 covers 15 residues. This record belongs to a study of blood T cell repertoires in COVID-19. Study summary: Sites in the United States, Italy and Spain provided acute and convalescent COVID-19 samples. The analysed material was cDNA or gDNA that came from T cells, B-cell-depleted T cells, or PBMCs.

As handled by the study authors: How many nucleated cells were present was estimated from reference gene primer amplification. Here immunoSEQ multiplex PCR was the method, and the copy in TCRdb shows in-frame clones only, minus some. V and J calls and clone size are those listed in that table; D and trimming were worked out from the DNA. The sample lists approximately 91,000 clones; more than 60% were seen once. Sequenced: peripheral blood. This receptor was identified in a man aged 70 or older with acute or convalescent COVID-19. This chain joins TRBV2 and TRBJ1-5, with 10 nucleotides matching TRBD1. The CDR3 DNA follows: TGTGCCAGCCGGAGGGGACAGGGGAGTAGTCAGCCCCAGCATTTT. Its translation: CASRRGQGSSQPQHF.